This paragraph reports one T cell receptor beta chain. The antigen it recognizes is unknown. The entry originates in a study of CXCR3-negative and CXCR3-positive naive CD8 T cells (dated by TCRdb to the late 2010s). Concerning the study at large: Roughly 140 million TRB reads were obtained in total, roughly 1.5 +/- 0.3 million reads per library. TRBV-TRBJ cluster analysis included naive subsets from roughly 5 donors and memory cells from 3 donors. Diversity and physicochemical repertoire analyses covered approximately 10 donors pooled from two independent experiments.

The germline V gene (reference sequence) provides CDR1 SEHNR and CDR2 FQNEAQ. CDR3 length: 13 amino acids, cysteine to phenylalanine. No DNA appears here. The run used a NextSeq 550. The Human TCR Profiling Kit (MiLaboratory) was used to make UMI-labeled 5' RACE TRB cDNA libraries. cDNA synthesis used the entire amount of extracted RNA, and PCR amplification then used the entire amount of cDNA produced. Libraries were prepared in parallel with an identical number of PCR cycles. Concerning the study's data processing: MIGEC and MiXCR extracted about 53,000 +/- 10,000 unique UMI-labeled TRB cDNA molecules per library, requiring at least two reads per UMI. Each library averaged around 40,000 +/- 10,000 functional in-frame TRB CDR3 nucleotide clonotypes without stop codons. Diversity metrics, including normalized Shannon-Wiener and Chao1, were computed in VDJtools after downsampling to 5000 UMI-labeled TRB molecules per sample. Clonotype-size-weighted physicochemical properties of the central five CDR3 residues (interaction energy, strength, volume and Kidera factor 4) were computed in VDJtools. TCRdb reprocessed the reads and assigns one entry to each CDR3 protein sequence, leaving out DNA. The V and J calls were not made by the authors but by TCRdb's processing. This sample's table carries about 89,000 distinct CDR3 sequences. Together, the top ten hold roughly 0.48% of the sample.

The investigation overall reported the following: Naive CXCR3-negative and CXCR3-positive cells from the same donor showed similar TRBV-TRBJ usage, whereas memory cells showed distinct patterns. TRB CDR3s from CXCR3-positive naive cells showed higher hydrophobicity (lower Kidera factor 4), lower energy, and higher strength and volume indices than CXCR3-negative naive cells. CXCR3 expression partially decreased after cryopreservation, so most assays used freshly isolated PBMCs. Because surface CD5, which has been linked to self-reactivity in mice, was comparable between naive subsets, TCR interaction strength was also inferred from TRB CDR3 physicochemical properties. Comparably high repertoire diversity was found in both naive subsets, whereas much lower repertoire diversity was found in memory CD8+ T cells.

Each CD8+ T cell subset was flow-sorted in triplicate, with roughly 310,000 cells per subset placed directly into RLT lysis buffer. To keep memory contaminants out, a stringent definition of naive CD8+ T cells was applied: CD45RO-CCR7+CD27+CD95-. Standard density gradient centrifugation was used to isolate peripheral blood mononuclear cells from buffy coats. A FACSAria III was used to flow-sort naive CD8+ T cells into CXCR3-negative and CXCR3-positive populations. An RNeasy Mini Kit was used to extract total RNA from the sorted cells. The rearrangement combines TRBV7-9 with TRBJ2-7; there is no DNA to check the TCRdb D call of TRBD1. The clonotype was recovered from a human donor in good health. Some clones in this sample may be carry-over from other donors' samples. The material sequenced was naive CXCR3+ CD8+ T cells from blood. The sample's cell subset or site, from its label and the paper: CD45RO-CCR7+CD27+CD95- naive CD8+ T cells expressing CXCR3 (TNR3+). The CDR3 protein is CASSSPVTYEQYF.